These 21 T cell receptor beta chains originate from one sample sequenced in a study of blood T cell repertoires in COVID-19. Repertoires were generated with immunoSEQ multiplex PCR, while TCRdb's copy carries only in-frame clones and drops some. The sample gives about 58,000 clones, about 90% of which show up once; less than 15% is in the top ten. Specimen: peripheral blood. All receptors come from a man in his sixties with active COVID-19.

The chain couples TRBV10-3 to TRBJ2-7; 10 bases are a match to TRBD1. The CDR3 has 14 residues. J was trimmed by 6 bases and V by 10 bases; bases with no gene match: 12. The germline gives CDR1 ENHRY, CDR2 SYGVKD. CDR3 region: CATQTGTGESEQYF. The CDR3 region has the DNA TGTGCCACCCAAACCGGGACAGGGGAATCCGAGCAGTACTTC.

A few counts support this clone. CDR3 in amino acids: CASRDYSYEQYF. Here the CDR3 DNA reads TGTGCCAGCAGGGACTACTCCTACGAGCAGTACTTC. V usage is TRBV7-2 and J usage is TRBJ2-7, with D possibly being TRBD2 (6 bases). Deletions cut 6 bases from V and 0 bases from J, with 6 bases between. The CDR3 consists of 12 residues. Per the germline V gene, CDR1 is SGHTA and CDR2 is FQGNSA.

This chain uses TRBV5-6 with TRBJ1-3, with D tentatively TRBD1 (5 bases). CDR1 is SGHDT and CDR2 is YYEEEE in the germline V gene. CDR3 length equals 17 residues. V lost 4 bases and J 0 bases, leaving 17 bases between the germline ends. The CDR3 DNA sequence: TGTGCCAGCAGCCCTAAAGGGGCCCCCGTCTCTGGAAACACCATATATTTT. Translation: CASSPKGAPVSGNTIYF. The whole variable domain, remainder taken from reference TRBV5-6 and TRBJ1-3, is DAGVTQSPTHLIKTRGQQVTLRCSPKSGHDTVSWYQQALGQGPQFIFQYYEEEERQRGNFPDRFSGHQFPNYSSELNVNALLLGDSALYLCASSPKGAPVSGNTIYFGEGSWLTVV.

The chain uses TRBV5-4 and TRBJ2-7, with 7 bases that match TRBD1. In germline, CDR1 is SGHNT, CDR2 YYREEE (reference sequence). The CDR3 covers 15 residues. The V segment lost 0 bases and the J segment 5 bases; nucleotides outside the gene matches: 8. CDR3 sequence reads: CASSLGQGDPHEQYF. CDR3 DNA sequence: TGTGCCAGCAGCTTGGGACAGGGTGACCCGCACGAGCAGTACTTC.

This chain uses TRBV4-1 with TRBJ1-1, with 7 bases fitting TRBD1. This CDR3 is 18 amino acids long. Germline loops: CDR1 MGHRA, CDR2 YSYEKL. Trimming took 0 bases from V and 0 from J; bases not matched to a gene: 10. The CDR3 spells CASSQERGHYLMNTEAFF. The CDR3, as DNA: TGCGCCAGCAGCCAAGAAAGGGGGCATTATCTTATGAACACTGAAGCTTTCTTT.

The V and J genes are TRBV27 and TRBJ2-2, with 8 nucleotides matching TRBD1. The germline V gene encodes CDR1 MNHEY and CDR2 SMNVEV (reference sequence). Trimming at V came to 5 bases and at J to 6 bases, leaving 8 bases not matched to a gene. The CDR3 runs to 15 residues. The CDR3, as DNA: TGTGCCAGCAGTAGGACAGGGATAAATTCCGGGGAGCTGTTTTTT. Translation gives CASSRTGINSGELFF.

This clone has only one observation. V is TRBV19 and J is TRBJ1-2; perhaps TRBD1 as D (6 bases). There are 12 residues in the CDR3. CDR1 and CDR2 (germline): LNHDA, SQIVND (reference sequence). V lost 3 bases, J lost 6 bases, and 8 bases lay in between. The CDR3 is CASSITGNGYTF. The DNA for the CDR3 is TGTGCCAGTAGTATCACAGGGAATGGCTACACCTTC.

J is TRBJ1-2 and V is TRBV5-5, with D unclear. Germline V gives CDR1 SGHKS, CDR2 YYEKEE (reference sequence). The CDR3 consists of 19 residues. The V gene lost 0 bases and the J gene lost 5 bases, with 26 bases spanning the gap. The CDR3, as DNA: TGTGCCAGCAGCTTGGTCCCGGGGTCACCAAATCGGAATAGGTATGGCTACACCTTC. Protein sequence: CASSLVPGSPNRNRYGYTF.

J is TRBJ1-2 and V is TRBV5-1; D may be TRBD1 (6 bases). The V end lost 0 bases, the J end lost 7 bases, and 19 bases lay between the germline ends. CDR1 is SGHRS, CDR2 YFSETQ, per germline. The CDR3 loop spans 16 amino acids. As DNA, the CDR3 is TGCGCCAGCAGCTTGGCCAGGACAGCGCAGGCTGGTGGCTACACCTTC. This codes for CASSLARTAQAGGYTF.

This chain's CDR3 is CASSHRQGRTDTQYF. The CDR3 DNA sequence: TGTGCCAGTAGTCACCGACAGGGCCGCACAGATACGCAGTATTTT. This chain uses TRBV19 with TRBJ2-3; 7 positions match TRBD1. V shed 5 bases, J shed 1 base, and the junction held 6 bases outside the gene matches. The CDR3 length is 15 residues. Germline loops: CDR1 LNHDA, CDR2 SQIVND (reference sequence).

V gene TRBV19 combines with J gene TRBJ1-5; 7 bases align to TRBD1. CDR3 length: 12 residues. Trimming cost V 9 bases and J 3 bases; bases outside gene matches: 2. The germline CDR1 and CDR2 sequences are LNHDA and SQIVND (reference sequence). In nucleotides, the CDR3 is TGTGCCAGCAGGGGGACCAATCAGCCCCAGCATTTT. Translated: CASRGTNQPQHF.

The rearrangement joins TRBV29-1 to TRBJ1-2; D is unclear. The germline V and J ends were trimmed by 5 bases and 0 bases, with 10 bases remaining between them. This CDR3 spans 13 amino acids. The V gene's germline CDR1 is SQVTM and CDR2 ANQGSEA. The CDR3 sequence: CSVLGNPNYGYTF. DNA for the CDR3: TGCAGCGTTCTCGGGAACCCTAACTATGGCTACACCTTC.

This clone was detected only once. This sequence joins TRBV27 and TRBJ1-2; 8 nucleotides line up with TRBD1. There are 14 residues in the CDR3. J was trimmed by 4 bases and V by 9 bases; bases with no gene match: 10. Germline loops: CDR1 MNHEY, CDR2 SMNVEV (reference sequence). The CDR3 loop reads CASSRDRSSYGYTF. DNA for the CDR3: TGTGCCAGTTCCCGGGACAGGTCTAGCTATGGCTACACCTTC.

This clone occurred once. The rearrangement uses TRBV4-1 and TRBJ2-3; D gene unclear. V was clipped by 0 bases and J by 7 bases, with 11 bases between them. Per germline, CDR1 MGHRA and CDR2 YSYEKL. The CDR3 is 14 residues long. The DNA of the CDR3 is TGCGCCAGCAGCCAAGAGATAGAACTCTATACGCAGTATTTT. This encodes CASSQEIELYTQYF.

The chain employs TRBV19 and TRBJ2-7; TRBD2 might be the D (5 bases). This CDR3 comprises 16 residues. Germline V CDR1 and CDR2: LNHDA, SQIVND (reference sequence). Trimming left V 2 bases short and J 5 bases short, with 19 bases between. The CDR3 bases are TGTGCCAGTAGTATACCATCCGGGGTAGGTGTCAACGAGCAGTACTTC. Translated, it gives CASSIPSGVGVNEQYF.

This clone was detected only once. This sequence joins TRBV10-1 and TRBJ2-1; perhaps TRBD2 as D (6 bases). This CDR3 spans 17 amino acids. V was trimmed by 10 bases and J by 1 base, leaving 23 bases between them. CDR1 is WNHNN, CDR2 SYGVQD, per germline (reference sequence). The CDR3 spells CAIPYGGGNPSYNEQFF. DNA of the CDR3: TGCGCCATCCCTTATGGGGGAGGTAACCCTTCCTACAATGAGCAGTTCTTC.

The chain recombines TRBV30 with TRBJ2-2, with 8 positions matching TRBD2. Germline V CDR1 and CDR2: GTSNPN, SVGIG (reference sequence). This CDR3 comprises 15 residues. Trimming at V came to 4 bases and at J to 2 bases, leaving 6 bases not matched to a gene. This CDR3 reads CAWNLAGLNTGELFF. Here the CDR3 DNA reads TGTGCCTGGAATCTAGCGGGCCTTAACACCGGGGAGCTGTTTTTT.

The rearrangement joins TRBV6-5 to TRBJ2-1, with TRBD2 matching 10 bases. In germline, CDR1 is MNHEY, CDR2 SVGAGI. The CDR3 has 15 residues. V was pared by 0 bases and J by 4 bases, with 0 bases of the junction left unmatched. As DNA, the CDR3 is TGTGCCAGCAGTTACTCGGGACTAGCGTACAATGAGCAGTTCTTC. As protein: CASSYSGLAYNEQFF.

This chain links TRBV25-1 with TRBJ1-2, with 8 nucleotides matching TRBD1. V trimming: 3 bases; J trimming: 6 bases; junction bases outside the gene matches: 12. The CDR3 is made up of 16 amino acids. CDR1 and CDR2 from the germline V gene are MGHDK and SYGVNS. Here the CDR3 DNA reads TGTGCCAGCAGTGATCGGACAGGGAAAGGACCGGATGGCTACACCTTC. Translated: CASSDRTGKGPDGYTF.

The chain joins TRBV25-1 to TRBJ2-7; D gene ambiguous. V lost 3 bases and J lost 4, with 16 bases in between. CDR3 size: 15 residues. Per the germline V gene, CDR1 is MGHDK and CDR2 is SYGVNS. This CDR3 reads CASSDISRRPYEQYF. CDR3 in DNA: TGTGCCAGCAGTGACATCTCCCGGAGACCTTACGAGCAGTACTTC.

This chain joins TRBV5-1 and TRBJ2-7; TRBD2 matches 14 bases. CDR1 and CDR2 (germline): SGHRS, YFSETQ. There are 14 residues in the CDR3. The V gene end was trimmed by 4 bases and the J gene end by 7 bases; junction bases not matched to a gene: 4. The CDR3 here is CASSPGLAGVEQYF. CDR3 sequence (DNA): TGCGCCAGCAGCCCGGGACTAGCGGGAGTTGAGCAGTACTTC. Together with reference TRBV5-1 and TRBJ2-7, the CDR3 gives the full variable domain: KAGVTQTPRYLIKTRGQQVTLSCSPISGHRSVSWYQQTPGQGLQFLFEYFSETQRNKGNFPGRFSGRQFSNSRSEMNVSTLELGDSALYLCASSPGLAGVEQYFGPGTRLTVT.